These 26 T cell receptor beta chains came from one sample sequenced in a study of T-cell memory formation after mild COVID-19. Using its own MiXCR run on the 5' RACE reads, TCRdb lists one record per CDR3 protein. The table records over 450,000 distinct CDR3 sequences, about a fifth of them present only once. Specimen: PBMCs or a T cell subset sorted from them (not recorded which). The receptors originated from an adult woman who had mild COVID-19 (a few samples of this study predate the infection). Cell type and time point are not known.

This clonotype was recorded many times. The rearrangement joins TRBV5-1 to TRBJ1-2; maybe TRBD1 (6 bases). V lost 3 bases, J lost 3 bases, and 15 bases lay in between. Germline V gene lookup returns CDR1 SGHRS and CDR2 YFSETQ. CDR3 length equals 15 residues. CDR3 sequence: CASSSGQASDYGYTF. Written as DNA, the CDR3 is TGCGCCAGCAGCTCGGGACAAGCATCTGACTATGGCTACACCTTC.

This clonotype was counted only a few times. The genes are TRBV12-3 or TRBV12-4 and TRBJ2-2, with D tentatively TRBD1 or TRBD2 (6 bases each). This CDR3 region has 16 residues. The V gene lost 4 bases and the J gene lost 0 bases, with 12 bases spanning the gap. CDR3 DNA: TGTGCCAGCAGTTCCTGGGGGGCCGCGAACACCGGGGAGCTGTTTTTT. Translated, it gives CASSSWGAANTGELFF.

This clonotype has a handful of counts. V usage is TRBV27 and J usage is TRBJ2-1, with D maybe TRBD2 (6 bases). The CDR3 runs 18 residues. CDR1 and CDR2 (germline): MNHEY, SMNVEV (reference sequence). V was cut by 3 bases and J by 7 bases, with 25 bases left in between. DNA of the CDR3: TGTGCCAGCAGTTTTCACGAGCAGGCGGGAATAATTGCGAATGAGCAGTTCTTC. Protein sequence: CASSFHEQAGIIANEQFF.

The chain recombines TRBV25-1 with TRBJ2-3; perhaps TRBD1 as D (6 bases). CDR3 length: 12 amino acids. Trimming removed 3 bases at V and 6 bases at J, with 7 bases between. Per germline, CDR1 MGHDK and CDR2 SYGVNS. CDR3 DNA: TGTGCCAGCAGTGACCAGGGGGATACGCAGTATTTT. Its protein is CASSDQGDTQYF.

The chain has TRBV20-1 and TRBJ2-1; no reliable D call. The CDR3 has 12 residues. The V gene's germline CDR1 is DFQATT and CDR2 SNEGSKA (reference sequence). V gave up 3 bases and J gave up 4 bases, with 7 bases separating them. The CDR3 spells CSARWGYNEQFF. The DNA of the CDR3 is TGCAGTGCTAGGTGGGGTTACAATGAGCAGTTCTTC.

This clonotype was detected only a few times. The chain uses TRBV5-5 and TRBJ2-7, with 11 bases identical to TRBD2. CDR3 length equals 15 residues. Germline CDR1 and CDR2: SGHKS and YYEKEE (reference sequence). J gave up 11 bases and V 3 bases, and 13 bases lay outside the gene matches. The CDR3 sequence is CASSSGLAGFGREYF. The CDR3 nucleotides read TGTGCCAGCAGCTCTGGACTAGCGGGTTTTGGTCGGGAGTACTTC. The full variable domain, rest sourced from reference TRBV5-5 and TRBJ2-7, is DAGVTQSPTHLIKTRGQQVTLRCSPISGHKSVSWYQQVLGQGPQFIFQYYEKEERGRGNFPDRFSARQFPNYSSELNVNALLLGDSALYLCASSSGLAGFGREYFGPGTRLTVT.

This clonotype was counted a few times. This sequence joins TRBV7-9 and TRBJ1-1; D is perhaps TRBD1 (5 bases). V was pared by 1 base and J by 6 bases, with 15 bases between. Germline CDR1 reads SEHNR; CDR2 reads FQNEAQ (reference sequence). The CDR3 sequence is 15 residues long. For the CDR3, the DNA is TGTGCCAGCAGCTTAGACGGGGGTCCTGCGCCTGAAGCTTTCTTT. It codes for CASSLDGGPAPEAFF. Variable domain in full (rest from reference TRBV7-9 and TRBJ1-1): DTGVSQNPRHKITKRGQNVTFRCDPISEHNRLYWYRQTLGQGPEFLTYFQNEAQLEKSRLLSDRFSAERPKGSFSTLEIQRTEQGDSAMYLCASSLDGGPAPEAFFGQGTRLTVV.

This rearrangement joins TRBV12-3 or TRBV12-4 to TRBJ1-1; 8 bases align to TRBD1. V gave up 6 bases and J gave up 0 bases; unmatched junction bases: 0. The CDR3 covers 13 residues. CDR3 residues: CASRQGVNTEAFF. The CDR3 bases are TGTGCCAGCAGACAGGGGGTGAACACTGAAGCTTTCTTT.

The chain recombines TRBV6-1 with TRBJ1-3; a weak D match, TRBD1 (5 bases). The CDR3 is made up of 16 amino acids. CDR1 is MNHNS, CDR2 SASEGT, per germline. V shed 4 bases and J shed 0 bases, with 13 bases lying between them. CDR3 DNA: TGTGCCAGCAGTGTGGGGGGGGTACTCTCTGGAAACACCATATATTTT. Its translation is CASSVGGVLSGNTIYF.

The rearrangement uses TRBV11-2 and TRBJ2-7, with D unclear. Germline V gene lookup returns CDR1 SGHAT and CDR2 FQNNGV. Deletions cut 3 bases from V and 9 bases from J, with 9 bases between. The CDR3 consists of 11 residues. The CDR3 is CASSFESGQYF. The CDR3 DNA sequence: TGTGCCAGCAGCTTTGAGTCCGGGCAGTACTTC.

This chain uses TRBV13 with TRBJ1-1; a possible D gene is TRBD1 (5 bases). Germline V gives CDR1 PRHDT, CDR2 FYEKMQ (reference sequence). This CDR3 comprises 20 residues. Trimming took 6 bases from V and 0 from J, leaving 29 bases between them. Here the CDR3 DNA reads TGTGCCAGCAGGCCCGCTCAATCACCTCAGGGTATTAAGGTGAACACTGAAGCTTTCTTT. This gives the protein CASRPAQSPQGIKVNTEAFF.

The chain carries TRBV20-1 and TRBJ2-5; 8 positions agree with TRBD2. CDR1 DFQATT and CDR2 SNEGSKA come from the germline V gene (reference sequence). The CDR3 runs 13 residues. CDR3 DNA: TGCAAAGCGGGGGCTAGCGGGTTAGAGACCCAGTACTTC. It specifies CKAGASGLETQYF.

The V and J genes are TRBV3-1 and TRBJ1-4; D is possibly TRBD1 (5 bases). Trimming removed 4 bases from V and 5 bases from J, with 11 bases in between. Germline V gives CDR1 LGHDT, CDR2 YNNKEL (reference sequence). The CDR3 runs 14 residues. CDR3 coding DNA: TGTGCCAGCAGCCGGGGGAGGGCGAATGAAAAACTGTTTTTT. Protein: CASSRGRANEKLFF.

The rearrangement links TRBV7-9 to TRBJ2-7, with D perhaps matching TRBD1 or TRBD2 (5 bases each). CDR1 SEHNR and CDR2 FQNEAQ come from the germline V gene (reference sequence). CDR3 length equals 13 residues. Trimming cost V 5 bases and J 5 bases, with 13 bases left between them. The CDR3 nucleotides read TGTGCCAGCAGCGGACCGGGACGGAACGAGCAGTACTTC. As protein: CASSGPGRNEQYF.

The V call is TRBV7-8, the J call TRBJ1-4; D is undetermined. The CDR3 is 14 amino acids. V dropped 4 bases and J dropped 6 bases, with 12 bases sitting between them. Per germline, CDR1 SGHVS and CDR2 FQNEAQ. CDR3 loop: CASSSGEFDEKLFF. CDR3 DNA: TGTGCCAGCAGCTCCGGCGAGTTTGATGAAAAACTGTTTTTT.

This clonotype was seen only a few times. The CDR3: CASSPGQGHYTQYF. The CDR3 DNA is TGTGCCAGCAGCCCGGGACAGGGTCACTATACGCAGTATTTT. The genes are TRBV5-4 and TRBJ2-3; 9 bases agree with TRBD1. V lost 4 bases, J lost 7 bases, and 7 bases stayed unmatched. CDR1 SGHNT and CDR2 YYREEE come from the germline V gene (reference sequence). The CDR3 covers 14 residues.

This clonotype was counted at least ten times. The chain employs TRBV7-2 and TRBJ2-7; 7 bases match TRBD1. Losses at the gene ends were 4 bases for V and 2 bases for J; bases not matched to a gene: 2. Germline V CDR1 and CDR2: SGHTA, FQGNSA. The CDR3 extends over 13 amino acids. This CDR3 is CASSSDRTYEQYF. Here the CDR3 DNA reads TGTGCCAGCAGCTCGGACAGGACCTACGAGCAGTACTTC.

This clonotype was observed a handful of times. This chain joins TRBV7-9 and TRBJ1-2; the D is unclear. Germline V gene lookup returns CDR1 SEHNR and CDR2 FQNEAQ (reference sequence). CDR3 length: 15 amino acids. Trimming stripped 1 base from V and 2 bases from J, with 11 bases between. The CDR3 protein is CASSLDLQRNYGYTF. CDR3 coding DNA: TGTGCCAGCAGCTTAGACCTACAGAGAAACTATGGCTACACCTTC. Complete variable domain (other parts from reference TRBV7-9 and TRBJ1-2): DTGVSQNPRHKITKRGQNVTFRCDPISEHNRLYWYRQTLGQGPEFLTYFQNEAQLEKSRLLSDRFSAERPKGSFSTLEIQRTEQGDSAMYLCASSLDLQRNYGYTFGSGTRLTVV.

This clonotype was detected only a few times. The chain is built from TRBV9 and TRBJ2-1; 11 bases fit TRBD2. Trimming cost V 0 bases and J 8 bases; bases outside gene matches: 4. CDR1 SGDLS and CDR2 YYNGEE come from the germline V gene. CDR3 length: 15 amino acids. The CDR3 reads CASSVASGGNDEQFF. In DNA, the CDR3 is TGTGCCAGCAGCGTAGCTAGCGGGGGGAACGATGAGCAGTTCTTC.

This clonotype was seen more than once but under ten times. This rearrangement joins TRBV12-3 or TRBV12-4 to TRBJ2-7, with D unresolved. CDR3 size: 15 residues. Trimming took off 6 bases at V and 8 bases at J, with 23 bases between the two ends. CDR3: CASSPDTPVMGKQYF. In DNA, the CDR3 is TGTGCCAGCAGCCCGGATACCCCCGTTATGGGGAAGCAGTACTTC.

This rearrangement joins TRBV5-1 to TRBJ2-1, with 9 bases that match TRBD2. V was pared by 1 base and J by 8 bases, with 7 bases of the junction left unmatched. Germline loops: CDR1 SGHRS, CDR2 YFSETQ. The CDR3 has 15 amino acids. The CDR3, as DNA: TGCGCCAGCAGCTTGCGGCTAGCGGGATATGATGAGCAGTTCTTC. It translates to CASSLRLAGYDEQFF.

The V and J genes are TRBV11-3 and TRBJ2-7; perhaps D is TRBD1 or TRBD2 (5 bases each). Trimming pared 5 bases from V and 1 base from J, leaving 12 bases between. Germline V CDR1 and CDR2: SGHNT, YENEEA. This CDR3 has 14 residues. For the CDR3, the DNA is TGTGCCAGCAGCCGAGGGAAGGGGTCCTACGAGCAGTACTTC. Encoded protein: CASSRGKGSYEQYF. The full variable domain, its missing parts supplied by reference TRBV11-3 and TRBJ2-7, is EAGVVQSPRYKIIEKKQPVAFWCNPISGHNTLYWYLQNLGQGPELLIRYENEEAVDDSQLPKDRFSAERLKGVDSTLKIQPAELGDSAVYLCASSRGKGSYEQYFGPGTRLTVT.

This clonotype was observed a handful of times. This rearrangement joins TRBV30 to TRBJ2-1; D gene unclear. The CDR3 runs to 13 residues. From germline, CDR1 is GTSNPN and CDR2 SVGIG (reference sequence). V was pared by 4 bases and J by 2 bases, with 9 bases between. CDR3 coding DNA: TGTGCCTGGAAATTAACAACCTACAATGAGCAGTTCTTC. Translation: CAWKLTTYNEQFF.

Written as DNA, the CDR3 is TGCAGTGCATCTAGCGGGGCCCCCTTTGAGGATGAGCAGTTCTTC. Protein sequence: CSASSGAPFEDEQFF. V and J are TRBV20-1 and TRBJ2-1; 9 bases match TRBD2. Germline V lookup: CDR1 DFQATT, CDR2 SNEGSKA (reference sequence). The CDR3 runs 15 residues. Trimming removed 6 bases from V and 8 bases from J; junction bases left unmatched: 14.

The chain joins TRBV12-3 or TRBV12-4 to TRBJ2-7; 9 nucleotides agree with TRBD1. V lost 1 base, J lost 2 bases, and 3 bases stayed unmatched. CDR3 length: 15 residues. For the CDR3, the DNA is TGTGCCAGCAGTTTAGTGGGGACAGGGACCTACGAGCAGTACTTC. This gives the protein CASSLVGTGTYEQYF.

This clonotype was counted between two and nine times. The V and J genes are TRBV12-3 or TRBV12-4 and TRBJ1-1, with D possibly TRBD1 on 5 matching bases. CDR3 length equals 13 residues. V was cut by 4 bases and J by 3 bases, with 9 bases left in between. CDR3 DNA: TGTGCCAGCAGTTCCGCAGGGTACACTGAAGCTTTCTTT. It encodes CASSSAGYTEAFF.